This entry is about one T cell receptor beta chain. This CDR3 region has 15 residues. Germline V gene sequence: CDR1 SGHRS, CDR2 YFSETQ. V lost 1 base, J lost 7 bases, and 6 bases stayed unmatched. These data belong to a study of blood T cell repertoires in COVID-19. Study processing details: By means of reference gene primer amplification, nucleated cell counts were estimated. Clones were read by immunoSEQ multiplex PCR, and TCRdb kept only the in-frame ones, dropping some. The V and J calls and clone size are taken from that table; D and trimming were inferred from the DNA. The sample lists about 110,000 clones, over 75% occurring once.

The chain has TRBV5-1 and TRBJ2-1; 9 positions match TRBD1. This TCR was recovered from a woman between 70 and 85 years old with acute or convalescent COVID-19. Material for sequencing was peripheral blood. Here the CDR3 DNA reads TGCGCCAGCAGCTTGCCTGGGACAGGGTTGAATGAGCAGTTCTTC. Translating it yields CASSLPGTGLNEQFF.